This T cell receptor (beta chain) comes out of a study of blood T cell repertoires in COVID-19. V lost 8 bases and J 4 bases, leaving 15 bases between the germline ends. The length of the CDR3 is 14 residues. Per germline, CDR1 SEHNR and CDR2 FQNEAQ (reference sequence). Sequenced by immunoSEQ multiplex PCR; TCRdb stores in-frame clones only, minus some. Found here are 150,000 to 200,000 clones, roughly 81% of them singletons; the top ten hold approximately 12%. Sample: peripheral blood. The rearrangement joins TRBV7-9 to TRBJ1-5; no definite D call. This TCR was recovered from a woman aged 80 or older with COVID-19, enrolled during active disease. DNA for the CDR3: TGTGCCAGCCCGAAAGAGGAGTGGAATCAGCCCCAGCATTTT. Its protein product is CASPKEEWNQPQHF.